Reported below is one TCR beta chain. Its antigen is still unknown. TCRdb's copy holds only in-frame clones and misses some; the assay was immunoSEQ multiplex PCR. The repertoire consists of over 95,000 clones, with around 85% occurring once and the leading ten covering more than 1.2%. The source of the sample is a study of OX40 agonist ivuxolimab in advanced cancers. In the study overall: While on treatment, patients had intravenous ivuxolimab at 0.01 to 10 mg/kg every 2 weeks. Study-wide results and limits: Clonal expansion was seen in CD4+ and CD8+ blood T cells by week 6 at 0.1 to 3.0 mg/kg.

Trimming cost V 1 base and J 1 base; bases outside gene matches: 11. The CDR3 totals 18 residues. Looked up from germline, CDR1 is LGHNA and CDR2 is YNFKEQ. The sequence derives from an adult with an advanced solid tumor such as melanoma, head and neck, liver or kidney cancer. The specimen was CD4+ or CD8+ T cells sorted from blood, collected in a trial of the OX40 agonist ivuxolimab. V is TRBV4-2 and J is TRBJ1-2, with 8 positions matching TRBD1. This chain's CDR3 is CASSQVSFQDRDNYGYTF. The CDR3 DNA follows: TGTGCCAGCAGCCAAGTGTCGTTCCAGGACAGGGATAACTATGGCTACACCTTC.